The sequence of this T cell receptor (beta chain) was determined in a study of CD8 T cells in ankylosing spondylitis. Libraries for TCR beta were made by quantitative 5'-RACE with molecular barcodes. One entry per CDR3 protein, called by TCRdb with MiXCR from the 5' RACE reads. The sample contains some 140,000 distinct CDR3 sequences, 8% to 9% of which appear only once. This CDR3 spans 14 amino acids. Germline lookup yields CDR1 SGHRS and CDR2 YFSETQ. Trimming took off 7 bases at V and 6 bases at J, with 17 bases between the two ends. This clonotype was picked up a small number of times. Sequenced sample: synovial fluid, either unsorted or a sorted T cell fraction (not recorded which). This chain connects TRBV5-1 to TRBJ2-1; perhaps D is TRBD1 or TRBD2 (6 bases each). The source of this sequence is a male donor with ankylosing spondylitis. The CDR3 loop reads CASGLWGAGNEQFF. The CDR3 DNA reads as TGCGCCAGCGGATTATGGGGGGCCGGCAATGAGCAGTTCTTC.